These 12 T cell receptor beta chains originate from one sample sequenced in a study of shared clonotypes between healthy human individuals. Method: immunoSEQ multiplex PCR; TCRdb's copy keeps in-frame clones and lacks some. Of approximately 2,000,000 clones listed, about nine tenths are singletons. The sequenced material came from naive CD4+ T cells from PBMCs. Subset specified: CD45RA+ positively selected. These receptors were taken from a man aged 18 to 29 in good health. Some clones in this sample may be carry-over from other donors' samples.

About this clone itself: Other DNA sequences of this sample code for an identical CDR3. The J gene is TRBJ2-7, the V gene TRBV6-4; D may be TRBD1 (5 bases). Between the trimmed V and J ends, which lost 7 bases and 1 base, there was a span of 14 bases. The germline gives CDR1 MRHNA, CDR2 SNTAGT. CDR3 length: 14 residues. The CDR3 coding sequence is TGTGCCAGCAAACCCGACAGAACTTCCTACGAGCAGTACTTC. Amino acid sequence: CASKPDRTSYEQYF.

Comment on this clone: Additional DNA sequences in this sample encode the identical CDR3. The CDR3 region has the DNA TGCGCCAGCAGCCGGACGACCACAGATACGCAGTATTTT. It translates to CASSRTTTDTQYF. The chain has TRBV5-1 and TRBJ2-3; D call uncertain. CDR3 length equals 13 residues. Germline V gene data show CDR1 as SGHRS and CDR2 as YFSETQ. Trimming removed 4 bases at V and 2 bases at J, with 8 bases between.

CDR3 in DNA: TGTGCCAGTAGCCACGCGGTTGGGGACAGGGGGAACACTGAAGCTTTCTTT. Translation gives CASSHAVGDRGNTEAFF. The gene calls are TRBV19 and TRBJ1-1; 10 bases agree with TRBD1. The CDR3 spans 17 residues. V was clipped by 6 bases and J by 1 base; unmatched bases: 11. The germline V gene has CDR1 LNHDA and CDR2 SQIVND (reference sequence). Full variable domain (outside the CDR3, taken from reference TRBV19 and TRBJ1-1): DGGITQSPKYLFRKEGQNVTLSCEQNLNHDAMYWYRQDPGQGLRLIYYSQIVNDFQKGDIAEGYSVSREKKESFPLTVTSAQKNPTAFYLCASSHAVGDRGNTEAFFGQGTRLTVV.

The J gene is TRBJ2-2, the V gene TRBV2, with 8 bases that match TRBD1. Germline CDR1 reads SNHLY; CDR2 reads FYNNEI. V lost 2 bases and J lost 3; bases outside the gene matches: 2. The CDR3 covers 15 residues. The DNA for the CDR3 is TGTGCCAGCAGTGAACAGGGGGCGTACACCGGGGAGCTGTTTTTT. It translates to CASSEQGAYTGELFF.

The V gene is TRBV18, the J gene TRBJ2-5, with unresolved D. Trimming shortened V by 2 bases and J by 0 bases, and 7 bases separated the two germline ends. The CDR3 spans 14 residues. CDR1 and CDR2 from the germline V gene are KGHSH and LQKENI. The CDR3 DNA sequence: TGTGCCAGCTCACCAAGGGTTAACCAAGAGACCCAGTACTTC. Its translation: CASSPRVNQETQYF.

This clone was found a few times. Other nucleotide sequences from this sample produce the same CDR3. The rearrangement links TRBV18 to TRBJ2-7; tentatively, D is TRBD1 (7 bases). The V gene lost 2 bases and the J gene lost 4 bases, with 9 bases spanning the gap. Germline lookup yields CDR1 KGHSH and CDR2 LQKENI. The CDR3 is 13 amino acids. The CDR3 sequence: CASSPAGGYEQYF. The DNA for the CDR3 is TGTGCCAGCTCACCAGCAGGGGGGTACGAGCAGTACTTC. Based on the CDR3 plus reference TRBV18 and TRBJ2-7, the full variable domain is NAGVMQNPRHLVRRRGQEARLRCSPMKGHSHVYWYRQLPEEGLKFMVYLQKENIIDESGMPKERFSAEFPKEGPSILRIQQVVRGDSAAYFCASSPAGGYEQYFGPGTRLTVT.

This chain connects TRBV5-4 to TRBJ2-4; TRBD1 matches at 8 bases. The CDR3 is 17 amino acids. Per the germline V gene, CDR1 is SGHNT and CDR2 is YYREEE (reference sequence). V shed 4 bases and J 0 bases; nucleotides not matched to a gene: 9. The CDR3, as DNA: TGTGCCAGCAGCCAAGACGGACAGGGACTAGCCAAAAACATTCAGTACTTC. This gives the protein CASSQDGQGLAKNIQYF. The full variable domain, in which reference TRBV5-4 and TRBJ2-4 provide the parts outside the CDR3, is ETGVTQSPTHLIKTRGQQVTLRCSSQSGHNTVSWYQQALGQGPQFIFQYYREEENGRGNFPPRFSGLQFPNYSSELNVNALELDDSALYLCASSQDGQGLAKNIQYFGAGTRLSVL.

This sequence joins TRBV15 and TRBJ2-5; 10 bases agree with TRBD2. The junction had 9 bases not matched to a gene; V was cut back by 0 bases and J by 2 bases. CDR1 LNHNV and CDR2 YYDKDF come from the germline V gene (reference sequence). The CDR3 is 18 residues long. The CDR3 bases are TGTGCCACCAGCAGAGATCGGGGCGGGACTAGCGATCAAGAGACCCAGTACTTC. It encodes CATSRDRGGTSDQETQYF.

This chain connects TRBV6-6 to TRBJ2-4; no clear D. In germline, CDR1 is MNHNY, CDR2 SVGAGI (reference sequence). The CDR3 sequence is 16 residues long. Trimming pared 6 bases from V and 1 base from J, leaving 16 bases between. The CDR3 protein is CASSLPRNGAKNIQYF. DNA of the CDR3: TGTGCCAGCAGCCTCCCCAGGAACGGCGCCAAAAACATTCAGTACTTC.

The rearrangement joins TRBV27 to TRBJ1-2; maybe TRBD1 (5 bases). CDR1 MNHEY and CDR2 SMNVEV come from the germline V gene (reference sequence). The CDR3 contains 15 residues. Trimming shortened V by 5 bases and J by 4 bases, and 17 bases separated the two germline ends. The DNA for the CDR3 is TGTGCCAGCAGTCTTGGCGGGCTGGGACCCTATGGCTACACCTTC. Its translation: CASSLGGLGPYGYTF.

This sequence joins TRBV5-4 and TRBJ2-7; 9 nucleotides align to TRBD2. Germline CDR1 SGHNT, CDR2 YYREEE (reference sequence). This CDR3 has 15 residues. The trim removed 3 bases at V and 3 bases at J, leaving 7 bases unmatched. The CDR3 is CASSSAIAGDYEQYF. As DNA, the CDR3 is TGTGCCAGCAGCTCGGCTATAGCGGGGGACTACGAGCAGTACTTC.

Remarks on this clone: Other DNA variants within this sample encode the same CDR3. The chain has TRBV18 and TRBJ1-4; TRBD1 might be the D (6 bases). Between the trimmed V and J ends, which lost 3 bases and 8 bases, there was a span of 13 bases. This CDR3 is 14 amino acids long. Germline V gene data show CDR1 as KGHSH and CDR2 as LQKENI. The CDR3 DNA sequence: TGTGCCAGCTCACCTGGGCAGGGGTACGAAAAACTGTTTTTT. Encoded protein: CASSPGQGYEKLFF.